This TCR beta chain was recovered during a study of regulatory T cells in long-lasting Graves disease. The study's findings and limits: Persistent cases favored TRBV28, TRBJ1-2 and TRBJ2-5.

As to time point: newly diagnosed GD, antithyroid drugs for less than 3 months. Extracted RNA from PBMCs served as the source of the TCR library. HTBI primers from iRepertoire and Arm-PCR of CDR3 regions yielded the TCR beta libraries. TCRdb passed the multiplex PCR reads through MiXCR, listing each CDR3 protein once. The sample comprises 200,000 to 250,000 distinct CDR3 sequences, approximately 20% of which are singletons, and approximately 20% rests with the top ten. This clonotype came up many times. Its antigen is unknown. Germline CDR1 reads MDHEN; CDR2 reads SYDVKM. The CDR3 is 16 residues long. V lost 5 bases to trimming and J lost 4 bases; unmatched junction nucleotides: 7.

The TCR originated in a female donor with Graves disease. The chain joins TRBV28 to TRBJ2-2; 10 bases match TRBD2. Source: peripheral blood mononuclear cells (PBMCs), taken at new diagnosis, from a patient treated with antithyroid drugs. CDR3 loop: CASSPGLARTTGELFF. For the CDR3, the DNA is TGTGCCAGCAGTCCGGGACTAGCGCGAACCACCGGGGAGCTGTTTTTT.